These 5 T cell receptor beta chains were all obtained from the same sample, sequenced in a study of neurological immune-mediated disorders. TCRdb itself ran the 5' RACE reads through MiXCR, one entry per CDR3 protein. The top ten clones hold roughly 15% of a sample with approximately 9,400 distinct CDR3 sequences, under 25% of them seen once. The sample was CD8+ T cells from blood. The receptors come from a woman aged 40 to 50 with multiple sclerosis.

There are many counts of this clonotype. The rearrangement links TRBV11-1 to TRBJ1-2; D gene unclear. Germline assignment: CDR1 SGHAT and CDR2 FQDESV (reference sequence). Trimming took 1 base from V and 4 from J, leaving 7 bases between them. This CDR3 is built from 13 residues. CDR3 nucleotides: TGTGCCAGCAGCTTAGATTGGGGCTATGGCTACACCTTC. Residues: CASSLDWGYGYTF. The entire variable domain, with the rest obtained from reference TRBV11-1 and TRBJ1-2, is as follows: EAEVAQSPRYKITEKSQAVAFWCDPISGHATLYWYRQILGQGPELLVQFQDESVVDDSQLPKDRFSAERLKGVDSTLKIQPAELGDSAMYLCASSLDWGYGYTFGSGTRLTVV.

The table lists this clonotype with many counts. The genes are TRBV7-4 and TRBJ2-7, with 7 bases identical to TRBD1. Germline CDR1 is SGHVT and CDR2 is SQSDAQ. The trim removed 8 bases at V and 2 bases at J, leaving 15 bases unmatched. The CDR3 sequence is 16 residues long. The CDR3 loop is CASVPLQGIRTYEQYF. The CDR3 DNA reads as TGTGCCAGCGTCCCTCTACAGGGGATCCGGACCTACGAGCAGTACTTC.

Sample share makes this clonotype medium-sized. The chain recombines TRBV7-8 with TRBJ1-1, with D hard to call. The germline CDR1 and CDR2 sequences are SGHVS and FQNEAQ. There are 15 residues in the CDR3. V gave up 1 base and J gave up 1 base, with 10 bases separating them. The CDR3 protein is CASSLVPRENTEAFF. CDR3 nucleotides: TGTGCCAGCAGCTTAGTTCCTAGGGAGAACACTGAAGCTTTCTTT.

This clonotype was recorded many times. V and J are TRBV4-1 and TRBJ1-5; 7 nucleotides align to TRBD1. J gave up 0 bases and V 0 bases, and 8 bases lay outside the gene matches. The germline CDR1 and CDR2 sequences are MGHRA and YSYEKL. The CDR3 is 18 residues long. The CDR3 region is CASSQDRYRGPSNQPQHF. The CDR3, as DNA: TGCGCCAGCAGCCAAGATCGGTACAGGGGCCCTAGCAATCAGCCCCAGCATTTT.

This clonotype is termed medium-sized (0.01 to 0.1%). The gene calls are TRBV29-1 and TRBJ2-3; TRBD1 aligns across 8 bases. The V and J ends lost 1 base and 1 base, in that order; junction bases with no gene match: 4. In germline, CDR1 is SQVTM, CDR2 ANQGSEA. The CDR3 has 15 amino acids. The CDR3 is CSVEGEDRGTDTQYF. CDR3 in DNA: TGCAGCGTTGAAGGGGAGGACAGGGGCACAGATACGCAGTATTTT.